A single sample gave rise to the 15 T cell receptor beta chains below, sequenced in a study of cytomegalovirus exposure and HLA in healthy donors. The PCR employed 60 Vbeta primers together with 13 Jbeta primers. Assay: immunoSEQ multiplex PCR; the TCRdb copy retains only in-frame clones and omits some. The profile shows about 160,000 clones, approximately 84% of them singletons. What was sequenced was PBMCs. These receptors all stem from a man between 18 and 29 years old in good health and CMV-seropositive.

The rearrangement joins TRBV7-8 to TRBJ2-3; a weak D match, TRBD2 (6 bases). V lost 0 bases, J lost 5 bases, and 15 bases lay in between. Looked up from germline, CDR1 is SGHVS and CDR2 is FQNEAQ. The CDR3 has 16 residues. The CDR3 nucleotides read TGTGCCAGCAGCTTAGCCGGGACTGGGGCTGTAGATACGCAGTATTTT. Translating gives CASSLAGTGAVDTQYF.

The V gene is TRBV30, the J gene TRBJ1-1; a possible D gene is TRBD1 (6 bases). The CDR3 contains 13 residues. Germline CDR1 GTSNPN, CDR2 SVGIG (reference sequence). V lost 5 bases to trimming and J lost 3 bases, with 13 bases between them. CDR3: CAWDGGLDTEAFF. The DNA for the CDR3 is TGTGCCTGGGATGGGGGCCTGGACACTGAAGCTTTCTTT.

This CDR3 reads CATTLRDITDTQYF. The CDR3 DNA follows: TGTGCCACCACTCTGAGGGACATCACAGATACGCAGTATTTT. The chain employs TRBV15 and TRBJ2-3; the D gene is possibly TRBD1 (6 bases). The CDR3 consists of 14 residues. Between the trimmed V and J ends, which lost 7 bases and 2 bases, there was a span of 13 bases. The germline gives CDR1 LNHNV, CDR2 YYDKDF (reference sequence).

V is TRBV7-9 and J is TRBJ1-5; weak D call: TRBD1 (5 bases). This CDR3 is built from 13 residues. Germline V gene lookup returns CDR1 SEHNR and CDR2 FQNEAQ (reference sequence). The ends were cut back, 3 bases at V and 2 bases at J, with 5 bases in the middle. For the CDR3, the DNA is TGTGCCAGCAGCTTGACAGGCAATCAGCCCCAGCATTTT. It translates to CASSLTGNQPQHF.

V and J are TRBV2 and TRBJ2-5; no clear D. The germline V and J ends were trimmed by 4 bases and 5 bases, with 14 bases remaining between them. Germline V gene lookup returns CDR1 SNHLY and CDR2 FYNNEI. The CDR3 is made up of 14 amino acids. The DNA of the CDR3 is TGTGCCAGCAGTGTGGGCCCGATTGGCGAGACCCAGTACTTC. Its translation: CASSVGPIGETQYF.

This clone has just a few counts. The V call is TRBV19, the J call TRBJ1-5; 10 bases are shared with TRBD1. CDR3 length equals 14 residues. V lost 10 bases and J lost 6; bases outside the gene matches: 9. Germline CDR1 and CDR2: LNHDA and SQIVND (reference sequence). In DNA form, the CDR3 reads TGTGCCACCCGGACAGGGGGATTCGGTCAGCCCCAGCATTTT. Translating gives CATRTGGFGQPQHF. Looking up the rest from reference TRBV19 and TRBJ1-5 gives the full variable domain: DGGITQSPKYLFRKEGQNVTLSCEQNLNHDAMYWYRQDPGQGLRLIYYSQIVNDFQKGDIAEGYSVSREKKESFPLTVTSAQKNPTAFYLCATRTGGFGQPQHFGDGTRLSIL.

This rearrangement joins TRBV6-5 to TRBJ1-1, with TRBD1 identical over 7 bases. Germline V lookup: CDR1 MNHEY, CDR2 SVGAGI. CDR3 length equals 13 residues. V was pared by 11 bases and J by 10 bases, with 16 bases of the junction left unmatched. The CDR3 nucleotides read TGTGCCGTGGGACAGCCAATCCCGGGGGCAGCTTTCTTT. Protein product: CAVGQPIPGAAFF.

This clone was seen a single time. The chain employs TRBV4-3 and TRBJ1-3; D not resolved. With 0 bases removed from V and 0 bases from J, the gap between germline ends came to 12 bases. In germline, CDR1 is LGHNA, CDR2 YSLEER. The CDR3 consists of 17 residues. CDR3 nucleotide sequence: TGCGCCAGCAGCCAAGAGTTAGCGTCATACTCTGGAAACACCATATATTTT. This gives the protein CASSQELASYSGNTIYF.

The CDR3, as DNA: TGCGCCAGCAGCACTCAGGGAAATCAGCCCCAGCATTTT. Protein: CASSTQGNQPQHF. The gene calls are TRBV4-1 and TRBJ1-5; D is perhaps TRBD1 (5 bases). V dropped 5 bases and J dropped 4 bases, with 9 bases sitting between them. The germline gives CDR1 MGHRA, CDR2 YSYEKL. CDR3 length: 13 amino acids.

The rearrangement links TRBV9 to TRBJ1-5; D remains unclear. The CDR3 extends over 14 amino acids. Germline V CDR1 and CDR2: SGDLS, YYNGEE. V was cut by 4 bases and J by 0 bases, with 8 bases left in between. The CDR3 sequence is CASSSGNSNQPQHF. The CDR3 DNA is TGTGCCAGCAGCTCAGGAAATAGCAATCAGCCCCAGCATTTT.

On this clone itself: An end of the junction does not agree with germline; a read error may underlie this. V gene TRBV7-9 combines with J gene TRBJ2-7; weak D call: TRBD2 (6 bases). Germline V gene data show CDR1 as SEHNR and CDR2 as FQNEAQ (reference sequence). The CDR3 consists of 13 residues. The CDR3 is CTSSYGSPYEQYF. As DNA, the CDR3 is TGTACCAGCAGCTACGGGAGCCCCTACGAGCAGTACTTC. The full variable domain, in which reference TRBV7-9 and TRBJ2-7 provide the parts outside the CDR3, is DTGVSQNPRHKITKRGQNVTFRCDPISEHNRLYWYRQTLGQGPEFLTYFQNEAQLEKSRLLSDRFSAERPKGSFSTLEIQRTEQGDSAMYLCTSSYGSPYEQYFGPGTRLTVT.

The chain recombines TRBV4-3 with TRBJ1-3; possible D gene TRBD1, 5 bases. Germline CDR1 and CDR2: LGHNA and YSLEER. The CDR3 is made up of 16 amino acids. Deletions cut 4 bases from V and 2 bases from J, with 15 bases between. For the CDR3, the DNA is TGCGCCAGCAGCCGTTCCCCAGCGGGGGCTGGAAACACCATATATTTT. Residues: CASSRSPAGAGNTIYF.

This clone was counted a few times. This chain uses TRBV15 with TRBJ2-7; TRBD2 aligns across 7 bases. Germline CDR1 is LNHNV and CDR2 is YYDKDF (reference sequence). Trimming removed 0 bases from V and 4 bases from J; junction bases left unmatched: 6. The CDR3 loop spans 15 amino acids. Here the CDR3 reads CATSREGSGVYEQYF. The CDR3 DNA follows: TGTGCCACCAGCAGAGAAGGCAGCGGGGTTTACGAGCAGTACTTC.

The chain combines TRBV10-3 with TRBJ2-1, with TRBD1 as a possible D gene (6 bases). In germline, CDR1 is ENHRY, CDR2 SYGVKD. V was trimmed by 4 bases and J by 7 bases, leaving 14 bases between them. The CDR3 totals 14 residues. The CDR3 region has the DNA TGTGCCATCAGTGGAGGGGGTAGTATAAATGAGCAGTTCTTC. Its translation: CAISGGGSINEQFF.

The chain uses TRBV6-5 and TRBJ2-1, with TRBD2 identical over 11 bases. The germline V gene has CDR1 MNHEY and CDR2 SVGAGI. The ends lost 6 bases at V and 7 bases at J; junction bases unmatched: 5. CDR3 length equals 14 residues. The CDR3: CASRSSGGTNEQFF. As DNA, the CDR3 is TGTGCCAGCAGATCTAGCGGGGGGACGAATGAGCAGTTCTTC.